The clone carrying this T cell receptor (beta chain) was seen at least ten times. Its antigen is as yet unknown. The data stem from a study of CD8+CD57+ T cells in acquired aplastic anemia. Whole-study findings and limits: A significant difference in CD8+ Simpson's diversity between patients and controls was not found.

The patients chosen for sequencing had shown expansion of CD8+CD57+ cells (detected by flow cytometry). The template for TCR beta VDJ and CDR3 sequence profiling was genomic DNA. MiXCR, run by TCRdb on the reads, gives a single entry per CDR3 protein. The profile shows 100,000 to 150,000 distinct CDR3 sequences, about 40% of them singletons. The clonotype comes from a human donor with aplastic anemia. Sequencing was performed on sorted CD4+, CD8+, or CD8+CD57+ T cells (not recorded which) from PBMCs.

The CDR3 DNA reads TGTGCCAGCAGCCCGGGGGGGCAGGGAGGCTATGGCTACACCTTC. This translates into CASSPGGQGGYGYTF. The V gene is TRBV9, the J gene TRBJ1-2, with a weak D call TRBD1 (6 bases). Germline V gene sequence: CDR1 SGDLS, CDR2 YYNGEE. The V end was cut by 4 bases, the J end by 4 bases, with 17 bases between. This CDR3 has 15 amino acids. Full variable domain (rest looked up from reference TRBV9 and TRBJ1-2): DSGVTQTPKHLITATGQRVTLRCSPRSGDLSVYWYQQSLDQGLQFLIQYYNGEERAKGNILERFSAQQFPDLHSELNLSSLELGDSALYFCASSPGGQGGYGYTFGSGTRLTVV.